This T cell receptor (beta chain) was obtained from a study of blood T cell repertoires in COVID-19. In the study overall: From the United States, Italy and Spain came samples of acute and convalescent COVID-19. Sources were T cells, B-cell-depleted T cells, or PBMCs; the material itself was cDNA or gDNA.

Germline V gene lookup returns CDR1 LNHDA and CDR2 SQIVND (reference sequence). The CDR3 is 13 amino acids. Trimming cost V 8 bases and J 2 bases; bases outside gene matches: 3. How the authors handled the data: For nucleated cells, counts were estimated from reference gene primer amplification. Measured with immunoSEQ multiplex PCR; TCRdb has only the in-frame clones, and not every one. V, J and clone size derive from that table, while D and trimming were established from the DNA sequence. This sample has about 230,000 clones; 80% to 90% occur once, and the top ten carry 15% to 20%. This clone was recorded only once.

The chain joins TRBV19 to TRBJ1-3; 7 nucleotides agree with TRBD1. The origin of this receptor is a woman of 80 years or more with active or convalescent COVID-19. The specimen was peripheral blood. CDR3 loop: CASGGTAGNTIYF. The CDR3 region has the DNA TGTGCCAGTGGCGGGACAGCTGGAAACACCATATATTTT. The variable domain in full, with the rest retrieved from reference TRBV19 and TRBJ1-3, is DGGITQSPKYLFRKEGQNVTLSCEQNLNHDAMYWYRQDPGQGLRLIYYSQIVNDFQKGDIAEGYSVSREKKESFPLTVTSAQKNPTAFYLCASGGTAGNTIYFGEGSWLTVV.